These 15 T cell receptor beta chains share one sample of origin, sequenced in a study of blood T cell repertoires in COVID-19. Libraries were prepared by immunoSEQ multiplex PCR; TCRdb keeps only in-frame clonotypes and omits some of them. The table records 150,000 to 200,000 clones, 86% of them present only once. The specimen sequenced was peripheral blood. These TCRs come from a man in his 70s with acute or convalescent COVID-19.

This chain joins TRBV2 and TRBJ2-6; the D gene is possibly TRBD2 (5 bases). The ends were cut back, 7 bases at V and 0 bases at J, with 13 bases in the middle. Germline CDR1 SNHLY, CDR2 FYNNEI. This CDR3 has 16 amino acids. This chain's CDR3 is CASTRTAASGANVLTF. CDR3 DNA: TGTGCCAGCACTAGGACTGCCGCCTCTGGGGCCAACGTCCTGACTTTC.

This clone was seen just once. This chain connects TRBV30 to TRBJ2-1, with D perhaps matching TRBD1 (5 bases). The CDR3 consists of 14 residues. CDR1 and CDR2 (germline): GTSNPN, SVGIG (reference sequence). The V end lost 0 bases, the J end lost 8 bases, and 14 bases lay between the germline ends. The CDR3 bases are TGTGCCTGGAGTGTAAAGGGGTACGTCTATGAGCAGTTCTTC. This codes for CAWSVKGYVYEQFF.

Comment on this clone: The sample holds other DNA sequences that translate to the same CDR3. This chain uses TRBV5-1 with TRBJ1-4; TRBD1 matches 9 bases. Germline loops: CDR1 SGHRS, CDR2 YFSETQ. The CDR3 covers 14 residues. V dropped 4 bases and J dropped 8; count of bases not matched to a gene: 6. The CDR3 sequence is CASSLGQGREKLFF. CDR3 coding DNA: TGCGCCAGCAGCCTGGGACAGGGTAGGGAAAAACTGTTTTTT.

CDR3 nucleotides: TGTGCCAGCAGTTTACAACAGCATAACACTGAAGCTTTCTTT. This codes for CASSLQQHNTEAFF. This sequence joins TRBV28 and TRBJ1-1; D not certain. Germline loops: CDR1 MDHEN, CDR2 SYDVKM. Trimming stripped 2 bases from V and 2 bases from J, with 9 bases between. CDR3 length: 14 residues.

A single count supports this clone. This chain links TRBV5-4 with TRBJ2-3; weak D call: TRBD2 (5 bases). Germline V gene lookup returns CDR1 SGHNT and CDR2 YYREEE (reference sequence). The CDR3 is 15 residues long. Trimming shortened V by 4 bases and J by 0 bases, and 12 bases separated the two germline ends. The CDR3 sequence is CASSHPGSSTDTQYF. DNA for the CDR3: TGTGCCAGCAGCCACCCGGGATCGAGCACAGATACGCAGTATTTT.

On this clone: A much larger clone differs from this one at a single base, so this may be a read error. V usage is TRBV4-1 and J usage is TRBJ1-4; D not certain. CDR1 and CDR2 (germline): MGHRA, YSYEKL. The CDR3 loop spans 15 amino acids. Deletions cut 3 bases from V and 5 bases from J, with 13 bases between. CDR3 bases: TGCGCCAGCAGCCACCTGCCCCTAGCAAATGAAAAACTGTTTTTT. The encoded protein is CASSHLPLANEKLFF.

This chain links TRBV29-1 with TRBJ1-1; TRBD1 agrees at 7 bases. Looked up from germline, CDR1 is SQVTM and CDR2 is ANQGSEA. The CDR3 is 12 residues long. With V trimmed by 4 bases and J by 3 bases, 2 bases remained unmatched. CDR3 sequence: CSVGDRYTEAFF. CDR3 nucleotide sequence: TGCAGCGTTGGGGACAGATACACTGAAGCTTTCTTT.

The genes are TRBV21-1 and TRBJ2-5; TRBD1, as called in the table, went unchecked against the DNA. TRBV21-1 is labeled a pseudogene. The CDR3 is made up of 17 amino acids. For the CDR3, the DNA is TGTGCCAGCAGCACGACCAACAGAGAGTATACAAAAGAGACCCAGTACTTC. Protein product: CASSTTNREYTKETQYF.

The genes are TRBV25-1 and TRBJ1-4; 7 nucleotides line up with TRBD1. CDR3 length equals 14 residues. Germline V lookup: CDR1 MGHDK, CDR2 SYGVNS. Trimming removed 6 bases from V and 5 bases from J; junction bases left unmatched: 6. In DNA form, the CDR3 reads TGTGCCAGCAGAGAACCGGGACAGAATGAAAAACTGTTTTTT. Encoded protein: CASREPGQNEKLFF.

The chain is built from TRBV9 and TRBJ1-6; 12 bases map to TRBD1. CDR1 SGDLS and CDR2 YYNGEE come from the germline V gene. The V and J ends lost 2 bases and 5 bases, in that order; junction bases with no gene match: 8. This CDR3 has 18 residues. The CDR3 DNA sequence: TGTGCCAGCAGCGTGGGACAGGGGGCCTGGTCCGATAATTCACCCCTCCACTTT. It translates to CASSVGQGAWSDNSPLHF.

J is TRBJ2-2 and V is TRBV4-1; TRBD2 matches at 13 bases. Germline assignment: CDR1 MGHRA and CDR2 YSYEKL. The CDR3 spans 19 residues. Germline trimming cut 1 base from V and 3 bases from J; bases unmatched to any gene: 8. CDR3 in amino acids: CASSQVGLAGVIDTGELFF. The CDR3 DNA sequence: TGCGCCAGCAGCCAAGTAGGACTAGCGGGGGTCATAGACACCGGGGAGCTGTTTTTT.

This sequence joins TRBV6-6 and TRBJ1-2, with a possible D match to TRBD1 (6 bases). Germline V CDR1 and CDR2: MNHNY, SVGAGI (reference sequence). Trimming left V 6 bases short and J 4 bases short, with 9 bases between. This CDR3 is built from 12 residues. The CDR3 nucleotides read TGTGCCAGCAGCGGACAGAGCTATGGCTACACCTTC. It encodes CASSGQSYGYTF.

Written as DNA, the CDR3 is TGTGCCACCAGTCGCGCAGGTTCTGAAGCTTTCTTT. As protein: CATSRAGSEAFF. The chain employs TRBV24-1 and TRBJ1-1; D remains unclear. V was clipped by 6 bases and J by 6 bases, with 10 bases between them. The CDR3 totals 12 residues. The germline gives CDR1 KGHDR, CDR2 SFDVKD.

This chain uses TRBV7-7 with TRBJ2-3, with D possibly matching TRBD1 (6 bases). CDR1 and CDR2 from the germline V gene are SSHAT and FNYEAQ (reference sequence). The V and J ends lost 2 bases and 1 base respectively, with 10 bases between them. CDR3 length: 15 residues. The DNA for the CDR3 is TGTGCCAGCAGCTTACTACCAGGGGGCACAGATACGCAGTATTTT. It translates to CASSLLPGGTDTQYF.

This chain connects TRBV7-7 to TRBJ1-4, with a tentative D call TRBD1 (6 bases). V shed 2 bases and J shed 2 bases, with 21 bases lying between them. The germline V gene has CDR1 SSHAT and CDR2 FNYEAQ (reference sequence). There are 19 residues in the CDR3. The CDR3 sequence: CASSLSWLASGATNEKLFF. The CDR3 DNA sequence: TGTGCCAGCAGCTTATCGTGGCTGGCTTCAGGGGCCACTAATGAAAAACTGTTTTTT.